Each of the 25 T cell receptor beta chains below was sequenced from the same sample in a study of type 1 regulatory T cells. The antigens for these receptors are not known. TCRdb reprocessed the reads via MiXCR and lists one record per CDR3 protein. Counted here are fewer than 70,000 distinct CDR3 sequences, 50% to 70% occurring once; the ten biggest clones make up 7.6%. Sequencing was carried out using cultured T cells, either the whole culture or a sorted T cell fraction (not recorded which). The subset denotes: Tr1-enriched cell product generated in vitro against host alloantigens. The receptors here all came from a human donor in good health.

The CDR3 region has the DNA TGTGCCAGCAGTTCCCGGGACAGGGGAAGGAATGAGCAGTTCTTC. This gives the protein CASSSRDRGRNEQFF. V is TRBV6-6 and J is TRBJ2-1, with 10 nucleotides matching TRBD1. Trimming cost V 4 bases and J 7 bases; bases outside gene matches: 7. The germline CDR1 and CDR2 sequences are MNHNY and SVGAGI (reference sequence). CDR3 size: 15 residues.

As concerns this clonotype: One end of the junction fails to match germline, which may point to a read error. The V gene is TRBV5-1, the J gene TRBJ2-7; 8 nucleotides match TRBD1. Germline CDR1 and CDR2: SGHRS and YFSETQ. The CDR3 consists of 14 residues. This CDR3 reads CASSPGTTGDEQYF. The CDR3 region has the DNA TGTGCCAGCAGCCCGGGAACGACAGGGGACGAGCAGTACTTC.

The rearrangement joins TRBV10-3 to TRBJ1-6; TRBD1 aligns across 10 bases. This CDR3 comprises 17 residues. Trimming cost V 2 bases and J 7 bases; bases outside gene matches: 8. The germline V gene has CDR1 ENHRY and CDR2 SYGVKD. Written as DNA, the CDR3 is TGTGCCATCAGTGAGATCGGGACAGGGGCCAGAAATTCACCCCTCCACTTT. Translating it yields CAISEIGTGARNSPLHF.

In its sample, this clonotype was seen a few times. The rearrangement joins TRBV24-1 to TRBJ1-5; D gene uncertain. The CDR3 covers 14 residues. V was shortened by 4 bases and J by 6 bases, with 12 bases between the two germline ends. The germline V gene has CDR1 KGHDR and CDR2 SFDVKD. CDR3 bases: TGTGCCACCAGTGACCCGGTTTCGATTCAGCCCCAGCATTTT. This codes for CATSDPVSIQPQHF.

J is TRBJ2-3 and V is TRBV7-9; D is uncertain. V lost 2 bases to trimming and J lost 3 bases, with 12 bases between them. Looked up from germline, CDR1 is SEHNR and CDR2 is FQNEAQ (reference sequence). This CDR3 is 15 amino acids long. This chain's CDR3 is CASSLYEGRTDTQYF. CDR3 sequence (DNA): TGTGCCAGCAGCTTATATGAAGGAAGAACAGATACGCAGTATTTT.

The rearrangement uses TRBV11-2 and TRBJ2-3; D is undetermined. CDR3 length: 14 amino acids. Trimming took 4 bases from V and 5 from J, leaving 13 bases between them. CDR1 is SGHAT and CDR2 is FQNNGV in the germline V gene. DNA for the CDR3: TGTGCCAGCAGCTGGCGGTGGTTAGGAGATACGCAGTATTTT. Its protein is CASSWRWLGDTQYF. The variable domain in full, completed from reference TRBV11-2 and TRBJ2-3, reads EAGVAQSPRYKIIEKRQSVAFWCNPISGHATLYWYQQILGQGPKLLIQFQNNGVVDDSQLPKDRFSAERLKGVDSTLKIQPAKLEDSAVYLCASSWRWLGDTQYFGPGTRLTVL.

The CDR3 sequence is CASSLAGTGRDTQYF. The CDR3, as DNA: TGCGCCAGCAGCTTGGCCGGGACAGGGAGAGATACGCAGTATTTT. V gene TRBV5-1 combines with J gene TRBJ2-3, with 9 bases fitting TRBD1. Germline lookup yields CDR1 SGHRS and CDR2 YFSETQ. CDR3 length: 15 residues. V was clipped by 0 bases and J by 5 bases; unmatched bases: 4.

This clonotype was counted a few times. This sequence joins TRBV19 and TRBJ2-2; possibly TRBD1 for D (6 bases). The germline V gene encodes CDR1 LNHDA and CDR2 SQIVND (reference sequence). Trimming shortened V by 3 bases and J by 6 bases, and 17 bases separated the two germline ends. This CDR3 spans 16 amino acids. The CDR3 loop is CASSIPTGGGAGELFF. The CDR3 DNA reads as TGTGCCAGTAGTATCCCGACAGGAGGAGGTGCCGGGGAGCTGTTTTTT.

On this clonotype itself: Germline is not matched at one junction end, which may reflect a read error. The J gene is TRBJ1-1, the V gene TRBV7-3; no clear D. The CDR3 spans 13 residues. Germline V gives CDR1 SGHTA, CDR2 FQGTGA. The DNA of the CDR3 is TGTGCCAGCGGCTTAGCACTGGAGACTGAAGCTTTCTTT. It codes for CASGLALETEAFF. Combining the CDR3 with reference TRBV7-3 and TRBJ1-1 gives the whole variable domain GAGVSQTPSNKVTEKGKYVELRCDPISGHTALYWYRQSLGQGPEFLIYFQGTGAADDSGLPNDRFFAVRPEGSVSTLKIQRTERGDSAVYLCASGLALETEAFFGQGTRLTVV.

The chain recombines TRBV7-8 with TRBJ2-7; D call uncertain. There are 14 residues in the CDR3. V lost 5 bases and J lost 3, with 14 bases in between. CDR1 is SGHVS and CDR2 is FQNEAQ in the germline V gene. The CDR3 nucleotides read TGTGCCAGCAGCCTACGGACGGCAGTCTACGAGCAGTACTTC. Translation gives CASSLRTAVYEQYF.

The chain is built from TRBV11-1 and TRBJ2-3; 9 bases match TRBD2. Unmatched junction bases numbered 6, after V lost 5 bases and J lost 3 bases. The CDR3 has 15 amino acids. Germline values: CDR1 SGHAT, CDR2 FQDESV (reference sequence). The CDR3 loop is CASSHSGSVTDTQYF. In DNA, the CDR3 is TGTGCCAGCAGCCATAGCGGGAGTGTAACAGATACGCAGTATTTT.

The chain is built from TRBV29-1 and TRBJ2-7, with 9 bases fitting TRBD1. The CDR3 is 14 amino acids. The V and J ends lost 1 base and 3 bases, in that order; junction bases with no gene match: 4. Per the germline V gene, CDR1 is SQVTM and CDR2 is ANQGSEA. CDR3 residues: CSVEGDRDHYEQYF. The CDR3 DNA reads TGCAGCGTTGAAGGGGACAGGGACCACTACGAGCAGTACTTC.

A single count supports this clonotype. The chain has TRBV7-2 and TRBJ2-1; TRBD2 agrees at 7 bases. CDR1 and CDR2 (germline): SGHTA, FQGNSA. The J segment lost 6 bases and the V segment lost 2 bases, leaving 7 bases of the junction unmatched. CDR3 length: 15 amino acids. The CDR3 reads CASSLLRTSGNEQFF. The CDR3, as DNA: TGTGCCAGCAGCTTACTACGGACTAGTGGCAATGAGCAGTTCTTC.

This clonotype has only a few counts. The CDR3 sequence: CASSSQGPDQETQYF. The CDR3 DNA follows: TGTGCCAGTAGTAGCCAGGGACCCGATCAAGAGACCCAGTACTTC. The chain employs TRBV19 and TRBJ2-5; TRBD1 or TRBD2 may be the D gene (5 bases each). V was pared by 4 bases and J by 2 bases, with 14 bases between. Germline loops: CDR1 LNHDA, CDR2 SQIVND (reference sequence). The CDR3 loop spans 15 amino acids.

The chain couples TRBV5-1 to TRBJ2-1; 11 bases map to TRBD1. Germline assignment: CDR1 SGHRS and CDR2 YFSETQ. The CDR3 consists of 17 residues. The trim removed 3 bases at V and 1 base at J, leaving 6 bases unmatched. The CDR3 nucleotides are TGCGCCAGCAGCTCTGAAGGACAGGGGGCATCCTACAATGAGCAGTTCTTC. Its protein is CASSSEGQGASYNEQFF.

CDR3 sequence (DNA): TGTGCCAGTAGAAGGACAGGAGGTTTCTATGGCTACACCTTC. Protein product: CASRRTGGFYGYTF. V and J are TRBV19 and TRBJ1-2; 7 positions match TRBD1. This CDR3 has 14 residues. Germline V CDR1 and CDR2: LNHDA, SQIVND (reference sequence). Germline trimming cut 6 bases from V and 4 bases from J; bases unmatched to any gene: 8.

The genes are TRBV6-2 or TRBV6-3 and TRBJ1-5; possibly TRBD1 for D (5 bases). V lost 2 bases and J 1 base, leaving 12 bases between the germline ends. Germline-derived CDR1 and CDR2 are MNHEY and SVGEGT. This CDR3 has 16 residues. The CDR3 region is CASSYIPGISNQPQHF. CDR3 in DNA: TGTGCCAGCAGTTACATACCAGGGATAAGCAATCAGCCCCAGCATTTT.

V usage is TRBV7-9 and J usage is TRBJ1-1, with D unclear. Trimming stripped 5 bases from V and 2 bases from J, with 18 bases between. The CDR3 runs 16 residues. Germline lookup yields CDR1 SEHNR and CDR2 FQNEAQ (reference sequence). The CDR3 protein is CASSQRGGVLNTEAFF. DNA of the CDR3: TGTGCCAGCAGCCAACGGGGTGGGGTCCTAAACACTGAAGCTTTCTTT.

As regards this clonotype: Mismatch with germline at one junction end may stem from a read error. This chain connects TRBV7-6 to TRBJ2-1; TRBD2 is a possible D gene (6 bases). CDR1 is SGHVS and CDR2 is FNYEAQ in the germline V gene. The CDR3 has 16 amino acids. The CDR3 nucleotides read TGTGCCAGCAGTCCCTTGGAGGGTAGCTCCTACAATGAGCAGTTATTC. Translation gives CASSPLEGSSYNEQLF.

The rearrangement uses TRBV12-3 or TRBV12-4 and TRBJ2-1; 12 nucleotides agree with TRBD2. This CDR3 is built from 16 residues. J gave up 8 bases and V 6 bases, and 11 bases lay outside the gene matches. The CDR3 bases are TGTGCCAGCAGCCTAGGCATACTAGCGGGAGGAGATGAGCAGTTCTTC. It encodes CASSLGILAGGDEQFF.

CDR3 sequence reads: CASRETSGIGPQHF. The CDR3 nucleotides are TGTGCCAGCAGAGAAACTTCAGGAATTGGGCCCCAGCATTTT. The gene calls are TRBV12-3 or TRBV12-4 and TRBJ1-5; D not certain. The CDR3 length is 14 residues. Trimming left V 6 bases short and J 9 bases short, with 18 bases between.

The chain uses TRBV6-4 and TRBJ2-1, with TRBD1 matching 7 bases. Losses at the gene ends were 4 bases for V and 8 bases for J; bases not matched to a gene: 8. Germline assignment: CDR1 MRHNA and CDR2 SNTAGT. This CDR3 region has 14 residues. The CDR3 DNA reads TGTGCCAGCAGTGGATCCGGGACAGCAGATGAGCAGTTCTTC. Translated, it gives CASSGSGTADEQFF.

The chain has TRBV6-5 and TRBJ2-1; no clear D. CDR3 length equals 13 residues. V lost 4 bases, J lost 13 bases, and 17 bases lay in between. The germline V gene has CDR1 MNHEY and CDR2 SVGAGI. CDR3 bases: TGTGCCAGCAGTTTCAGAGACTCCTATAATCAGTTCTTC. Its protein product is CASSFRDSYNQFF.

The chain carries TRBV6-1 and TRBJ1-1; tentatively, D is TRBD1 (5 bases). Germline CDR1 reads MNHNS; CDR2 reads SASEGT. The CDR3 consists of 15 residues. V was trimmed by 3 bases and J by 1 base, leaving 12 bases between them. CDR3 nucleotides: TGTGCCAGCAGTGATCGGGGGGATCCGAACACTGAAGCTTTCTTT. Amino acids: CASSDRGDPNTEAFF.

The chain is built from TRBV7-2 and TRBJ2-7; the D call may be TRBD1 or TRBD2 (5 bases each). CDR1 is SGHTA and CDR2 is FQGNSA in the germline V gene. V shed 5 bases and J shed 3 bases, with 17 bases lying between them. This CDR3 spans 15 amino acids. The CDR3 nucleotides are TGTGCCAGCAGCCGAATAGGGACGGATCTCTACGAGCAGTACTTC. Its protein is CASSRIGTDLYEQYF.